The 18 T cell receptor beta chains listed next were all sequenced from one sample in a study of CD8 T cells in Susac syndrome. Reverse transcription of about 0.5 to 1 ug RNA used random hexamers. TCRdb called the immunoSEQ multiplex PCR reads again in MiXCR, with one record for every CDR3 protein. The table records tens of thousands of distinct CDR3 sequences, roughly nine tenths of them present only once. The specimen was CD8+ T cells from PBMCs. The source of these receptors is a human donor with multiple sclerosis.

This clonotype has just a few counts. The chain links TRBV7-9 to TRBJ2-7, with D hard to call. Trimming took off 5 bases at V and 4 bases at J, with 9 bases between the two ends. CDR3 length: 12 residues. Per the germline V gene, CDR1 is SEHNR and CDR2 is FQNEAQ (reference sequence). The CDR3 loop reads CASSPGRYEQYF. CDR3 DNA: TGTGCCAGCAGCCCCGGACGGTACGAGCAGTACTTC.

This clonotype was seen only once. The J gene is TRBJ2-2, the V gene TRBV10-3, with 7 nucleotides matching TRBD2. This CDR3 has 16 residues. CDR1 and CDR2 (germline): ENHRY, SYGVKD. V trimming: 3 bases; J trimming: 4 bases; junction bases outside the gene matches: 8. CDR3 residues: CAISDGGLGGTGELFF. The CDR3 nucleotides read TGTGCCATCAGTGACGGAGGACTAGGAGGCACCGGGGAGCTGTTTTTT.

V usage is TRBV19 and J usage is TRBJ2-7; 7 bases are shared with TRBD1. The CDR3 runs 15 residues. Germline V CDR1 and CDR2: LNHDA, SQIVND (reference sequence). J lost 1 base, V lost 3 bases, and 6 bases had no gene match. The CDR3: CASSITGASSYEQYF. As DNA, the CDR3 is TGTGCCAGTAGTATTACAGGGGCGTCTTCCTACGAGCAGTACTTC.

The genes are TRBV6-5 and TRBJ2-5; TRBD1 matches at 9 bases. CDR1 is MNHEY and CDR2 is SVGAGI in the germline V gene. The CDR3 sequence is 14 residues long. V lost 5 bases and J lost 5; bases outside the gene matches: 6. The DNA for the CDR3 is TGTGCCAGCAGTAAGGGACAGGGTGGTGAGACCCAGTACTTC. Its protein product is CASSKGQGGETQYF.

This rearrangement joins TRBV30 to TRBJ2-7; 7 bases line up with TRBD2. V lost 2 bases to trimming and J lost 0 bases; unmatched junction nucleotides: 7. The CDR3 is made up of 15 amino acids. Germline V lookup: CDR1 GTSNPN, CDR2 SVGIG (reference sequence). CDR3 coding DNA: TGTGCCTGGAGTTCGGGAAGCGGGGCCTCCTACGAGCAGTACTTC. It encodes CAWSSGSGASYEQYF.

The chain combines TRBV6-9 with TRBJ2-3; tentatively, D is TRBD2 (5 bases). The ends were cut back, 4 bases at V and 0 bases at J, with 11 bases in the middle. Germline CDR1 reads MNHGY; CDR2 reads SVAAGI. This CDR3 spans 15 amino acids. CDR3 sequence: CASSSRIASTDTQYF. The CDR3 coding sequence is TGTGCCAGCAGTTCACGTATAGCGAGCACAGATACGCAGTATTTT.

The gene calls are TRBV7-6 and TRBJ2-6; 7 bases fit TRBD2. The CDR3 covers 17 residues. Germline loops: CDR1 SGHVS, CDR2 FNYEAQ. J gave up 1 base and V 5 bases, and 8 bases lay outside the gene matches. CDR3 in DNA: TGTGCCAGCAGCCAAATGGAGGGAGGGTCTGGGGCCAACGTCCTGACTTTC. This translates into CASSQMEGGSGANVLTF.

This clonotype was observed once. The chain carries TRBV9 and TRBJ2-7; TRBD1 might be the D (5 bases). The length of the CDR3 is 13 residues. Deletions cut 4 bases from V and 5 bases from J, with 13 bases between. Germline V CDR1 and CDR2: SGDLS, YYNGEE. CDR3 in amino acids: CASSLGVGNEQYF. Here the CDR3 DNA reads TGTGCCAGCAGCCTAGGGGTGGGGAACGAGCAGTACTTC. Looking up the rest from reference TRBV9 and TRBJ2-7 gives the full variable domain: DSGVTQTPKHLITATGQRVTLRCSPRSGDLSVYWYQQSLDQGLQFLIQYYNGEERAKGNILERFSAQQFPDLHSELNLSSLELGDSALYFCASSLGVGNEQYFGPGTRLTVT.

The rearrangement links TRBV11-2 to TRBJ2-7, with 9 bases identical to TRBD2. The length of the CDR3 is 18 residues. Unmatched junction bases numbered 14, after V lost 0 bases and J lost 5 bases. Germline CDR1 SGHAT, CDR2 FQNNGV. CDR3 region: CASSLDEGALAGINEQYF. CDR3 DNA sequence: TGTGCCAGCAGCTTAGATGAGGGGGCGCTAGCGGGGATCAACGAGCAGTACTTC.

The chain joins TRBV2 to TRBJ2-3; 10 bases match TRBD2. The germline V gene encodes CDR1 SNHLY and CDR2 FYNNEI. The V and J ends lost 6 bases and 6 bases, in that order; junction bases with no gene match: 9. The CDR3 length is 15 residues. This CDR3 is CASSRLAGDEDTQYF. The CDR3 DNA sequence: TGTGCCAGCAGCCGCCTAGCGGGAGATGAGGATACGCAGTATTTT.

The chain recombines TRBV6-6 with TRBJ1-6; D ambiguous. This CDR3 contains 14 residues. Trimming took off 1 base at V and 7 bases at J, with 8 bases between the two ends. Germline V CDR1 and CDR2: MNHNY, SVGAGI (reference sequence). In DNA, the CDR3 is TGTGCCAGCAGTTACTTGGCAGAGAATTCACCCCTCCACTTT. Its translation is CASSYLAENSPLHF.

The chain uses TRBV6-1 and TRBJ1-6, with D maybe TRBD1 (6 bases). Trimming shortened V by 6 bases and J by 0 bases, and 12 bases separated the two germline ends. The germline V gene has CDR1 MNHNS and CDR2 SASEGT. The CDR3 runs 16 residues. In DNA form, the CDR3 reads TGTGCCAGCAGCCAAAAGGGGGTCTCCTATAATTCACCCCTCCACTTT. It translates to CASSQKGVSYNSPLHF.

This chain uses TRBV29-1 with TRBJ1-1, with 7 positions matching TRBD1. Germline values: CDR1 SQVTM, CDR2 ANQGSEA. With 2 bases clipped from V and 5 bases from J, the junction kept 2 bases outside the gene matches. This CDR3 has 12 amino acids. CDR3 DNA: TGCAGCGTTGAAAGGGGGCCGACTGAAGCTTTCTTT. Its protein product is CSVERGPTEAFF.

This chain uses TRBV28 with TRBJ2-7, with D perhaps being TRBD1 or TRBD2 (5 bases each). This CDR3 region has 12 residues. Trimming took 3 bases from V and 7 from J, leaving 10 bases between them. CDR1 and CDR2 from the germline V gene are MDHEN and SYDVKM. The CDR3 nucleotides read TGTGCCAGCAGTTTCGGGGCATGGGAGCAGTACTTC. This gives the protein CASSFGAWEQYF.

V gene TRBV9 combines with J gene TRBJ1-2; tentatively, D is TRBD1 (5 bases). Per germline, CDR1 SGDLS and CDR2 YYNGEE. The V and J ends lost 0 bases and 3 bases respectively, with 9 bases between them. The CDR3 covers 14 residues. CDR3 nucleotides: TGTGCCAGCAGCGTAGGGGGGAGGGACTATGGCTACACCTTC. This sequence encodes CASSVGGRDYGYTF. Complete variable domain (other parts from reference TRBV9 and TRBJ1-2): DSGVTQTPKHLITATGQRVTLRCSPRSGDLSVYWYQQSLDQGLQFLIQYYNGEERAKGNILERFSAQQFPDLHSELNLSSLELGDSALYFCASSVGGRDYGYTFGSGTRLTVV.

Only one count was recorded for this clonotype. The V call is TRBV7-8, the J call TRBJ2-5; D might be TRBD1 or TRBD2, each matching 5 bases. Deletions cut 5 bases from V and 1 base from J, with 23 bases between. Germline CDR1 is SGHVS and CDR2 is FQNEAQ. The CDR3 has 18 amino acids. CDR3: CASSMLVTRGQIQETQYF. The CDR3, as DNA: TGTGCCAGCAGCATGCTAGTTACCCGGGGCCAAATCCAAGAGACCCAGTACTTC.

This rearrangement joins TRBV14 to TRBJ2-1, with D possibly TRBD2 on 5 matching bases. V was shortened by 1 base and J by 2 bases, with 15 bases between the two germline ends. Germline V gene sequence: CDR1 SGHDN, CDR2 FVKESK. CDR3 length equals 17 residues. Here the CDR3 reads CASSQVFSGDPYNEQFF. CDR3 sequence (DNA): TGTGCCAGCAGCCAAGTATTCAGCGGAGACCCCTACAATGAGCAGTTCTTC.

This chain uses TRBV16 with TRBJ2-1, with 9 bases that match TRBD2. V gave up 2 bases and J gave up 7 bases; unmatched junction bases: 9. CDR3 length: 16 amino acids. The V gene's germline CDR1 is KGHSY and CDR2 FQNENV. The CDR3 here is CASSQVAAGGRNEQFF. The CDR3 DNA sequence: TGTGCCAGCAGCCAAGTTGCGGCGGGAGGGCGAAATGAGCAGTTCTTC. Full variable domain (remainder filled in from reference TRBV16 and TRBJ2-1): GEEVAQTPKHLVRGEGQKAKLYCAPIKGHSYVFWYQQVLKNEFKFLISFQNENVFDETGMPKERFSAKCLPNSPCSLEIQATKLEDSAVYFCASSQVAAGGRNEQFFGPGTRLTVL.